This T cell receptor (beta chain) emerged from a study of response to subunit inactivated influenza vaccine. Many counts were recorded for this clonotype. Its antigen remains unidentified. TCRdb analysed the RT-PCR reads with MiXCR anew, one entry per CDR3 protein. The profile shows over 650,000 distinct CDR3 sequences, roughly 18% of them singletons. Study results and caveats: Authors suggested seasonal influenza vaccinations each recruit few new T cells.

This CDR3 region has 13 residues. V lost 6 bases and J 6 bases, leaving 9 bases between the germline ends. Germline lookup yields CDR1 ENHRY and CDR2 SYGVKD. The sequencing used PBMCs from blood, collected roughly 5 days after vaccination. This receptor was identified in a man between 45 and 60 years old who received an inactivated influenza vaccine. V is TRBV10-3 and J is TRBJ1-6; no definite D call. The CDR3 DNA is TGTGCCATCAGAGGGCAGATTAATTCACCCCTCCACTTT. Protein: CAIRGQINSPLHF.